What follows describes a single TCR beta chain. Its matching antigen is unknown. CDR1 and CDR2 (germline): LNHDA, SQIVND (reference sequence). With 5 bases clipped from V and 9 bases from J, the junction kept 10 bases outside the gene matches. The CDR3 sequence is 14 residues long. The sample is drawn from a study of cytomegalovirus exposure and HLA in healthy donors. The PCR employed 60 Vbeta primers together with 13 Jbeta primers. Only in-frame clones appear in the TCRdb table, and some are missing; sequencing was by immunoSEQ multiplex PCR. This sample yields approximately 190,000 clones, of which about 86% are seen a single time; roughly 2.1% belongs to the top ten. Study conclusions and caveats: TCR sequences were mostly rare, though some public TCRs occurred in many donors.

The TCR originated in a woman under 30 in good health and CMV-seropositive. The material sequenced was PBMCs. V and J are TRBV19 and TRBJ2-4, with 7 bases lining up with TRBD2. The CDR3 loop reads CASSEQPWGGIQYF. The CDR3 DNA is TGTGCCAGTAGTGAACAGCCGTGGGGGGGCATTCAGTACTTC.